This T cell receptor beta chain was captured by sequencing in a study of cytomegalovirus exposure and HLA in healthy donors. The PCR contained 60 Vbeta and 13 Jbeta primers. Profiled with immunoSEQ multiplex PCR; TCRdb holds only in-frame clones, not every one. The table has fewer than 250,000 clones, over 60% seen once. CDR3 size: 16 residues. Germline V gives CDR1 SGHNT, CDR2 YYREEE (reference sequence). Trimming removed 3 bases from V and 2 bases from J; junction bases left unmatched: 6. This chain uses TRBV5-4 with TRBJ2-3; 10 positions match TRBD2. Sequenced sample: PBMCs. This receptor was obtained from a woman aged 40 to 55 in good health and CMV-seronegative. The CDR3 loop reads CASSSQSGRATDTQYF. The CDR3 DNA reads as TGTGCCAGCAGCTCGCAAAGCGGGAGGGCCACAGATACGCAGTATTTT.